This T cell receptor beta chain was sequenced during a study of blood T cell repertoires in COVID-19. CDR1 SGDLS and CDR2 YYNGEE come from the germline V gene. Trimming took off 0 bases at V and 6 bases at J, with 9 bases between the two ends. The CDR3 extends over 14 amino acids. Methods used by the authors: For nucleated cells, counts were estimated from reference gene primer amplification. Clones were read by immunoSEQ multiplex PCR, and TCRdb kept only the in-frame ones, dropping some. The V and J calls and clone size were taken over from that table, and D and trimming were inferred from the DNA. The sample has just under 30,000 clones; 85% to 90% are singletons.

Sequenced: peripheral blood. The receptor's source is a man older than 75 with acute or convalescent COVID-19. This chain links TRBV9 with TRBJ2-2; D possibly corresponds to TRBD1 (6 bases). This chain's CDR3 is CASSVGGGSGELFF. The DNA of the CDR3 is TGTGCCAGCAGCGTAGGAGGGGGATCCGGGGAGCTGTTTTTT.